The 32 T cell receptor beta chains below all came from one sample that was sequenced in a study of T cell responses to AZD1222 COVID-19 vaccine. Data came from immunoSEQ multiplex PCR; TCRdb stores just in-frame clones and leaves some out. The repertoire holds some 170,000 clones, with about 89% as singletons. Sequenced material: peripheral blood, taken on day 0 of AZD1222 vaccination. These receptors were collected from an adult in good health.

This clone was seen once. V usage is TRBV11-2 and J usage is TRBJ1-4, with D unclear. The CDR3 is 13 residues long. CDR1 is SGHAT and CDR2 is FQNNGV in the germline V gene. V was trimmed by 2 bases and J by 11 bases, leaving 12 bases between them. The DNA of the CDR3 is TGTGCCAGCAGCTTAAGTGTGGCCTCGAAACTGTTTTTT. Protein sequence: CASSLSVASKLFF.

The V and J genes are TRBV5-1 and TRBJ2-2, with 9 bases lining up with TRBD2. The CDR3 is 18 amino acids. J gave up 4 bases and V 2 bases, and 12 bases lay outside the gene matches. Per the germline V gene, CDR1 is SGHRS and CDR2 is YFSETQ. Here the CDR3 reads CASSFLAGGTLGTGELFF. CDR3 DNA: TGCGCCAGCAGCTTTCTGGCGGGAGGGACCTTGGGCACCGGGGAGCTGTTTTTT.

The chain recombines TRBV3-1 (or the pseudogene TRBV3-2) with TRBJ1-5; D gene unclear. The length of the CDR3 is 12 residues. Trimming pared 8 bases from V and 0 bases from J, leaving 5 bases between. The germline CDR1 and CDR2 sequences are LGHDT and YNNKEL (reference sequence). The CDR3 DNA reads TGTGCCAGCCGAGATAGCAATCAGCCCCAGCATTTT. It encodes CASRDSNQPQHF.

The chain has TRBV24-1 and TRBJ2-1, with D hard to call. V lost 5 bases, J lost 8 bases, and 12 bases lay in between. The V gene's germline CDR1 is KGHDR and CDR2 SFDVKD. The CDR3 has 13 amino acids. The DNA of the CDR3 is TGTGCCACCAGTGGGTCTTATTCGGATGAGCAGTTCTTC. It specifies CATSGSYSDEQFF.

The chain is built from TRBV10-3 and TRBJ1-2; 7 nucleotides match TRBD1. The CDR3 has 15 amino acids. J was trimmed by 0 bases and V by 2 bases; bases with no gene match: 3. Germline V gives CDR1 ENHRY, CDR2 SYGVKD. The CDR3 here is CAISERTGSNYGYTF. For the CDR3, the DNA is TGTGCCATCAGTGAGCGGACAGGTTCTAACTATGGCTACACCTTC.

The CDR3 loop is CASSGFSGLNTEAFF. DNA of the CDR3: TGTGCCAGCAGCGGCTTTTCGGGGCTCAACACTGAAGCTTTCTTT. This chain joins TRBV7-2 and TRBJ1-1, with a possible D match to TRBD1 (5 bases). Germline CDR1 and CDR2: SGHTA and FQGNSA. V shed 5 bases and J shed 2 bases, with 15 bases lying between them. The CDR3 runs to 15 residues.

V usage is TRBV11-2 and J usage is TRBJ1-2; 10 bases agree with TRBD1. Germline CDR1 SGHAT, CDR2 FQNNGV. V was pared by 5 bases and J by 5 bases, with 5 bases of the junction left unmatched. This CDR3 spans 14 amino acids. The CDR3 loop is CASSRGQGIYGYTF. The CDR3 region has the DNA TGTGCCAGCAGCCGGGGACAGGGGATATATGGCTACACCTTC.

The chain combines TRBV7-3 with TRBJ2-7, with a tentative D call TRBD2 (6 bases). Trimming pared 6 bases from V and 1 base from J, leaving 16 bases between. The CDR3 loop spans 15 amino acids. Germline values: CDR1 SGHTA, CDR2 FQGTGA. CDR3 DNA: TGTGCCAGCAGTTTGGGGGGTCTCAGTTCCTACGAGCAGTACTTC. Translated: CASSLGGLSSYEQYF.

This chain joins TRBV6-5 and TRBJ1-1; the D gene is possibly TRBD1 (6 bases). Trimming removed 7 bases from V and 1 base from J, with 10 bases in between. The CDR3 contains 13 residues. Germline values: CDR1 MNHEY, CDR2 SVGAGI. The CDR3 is CASNQDRNTEAFF. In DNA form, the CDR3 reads TGTGCCAGCAACCAGGACAGGAACACTGAAGCTTTCTTT.

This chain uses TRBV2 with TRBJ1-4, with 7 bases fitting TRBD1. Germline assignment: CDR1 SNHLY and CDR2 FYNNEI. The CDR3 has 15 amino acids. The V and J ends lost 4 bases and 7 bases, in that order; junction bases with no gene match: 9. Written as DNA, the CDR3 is TGTGCCAGCAGTGCTGGACAGGCCGGGGGTGAAAAACTGTTTTTT. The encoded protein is CASSAGQAGGEKLFF.

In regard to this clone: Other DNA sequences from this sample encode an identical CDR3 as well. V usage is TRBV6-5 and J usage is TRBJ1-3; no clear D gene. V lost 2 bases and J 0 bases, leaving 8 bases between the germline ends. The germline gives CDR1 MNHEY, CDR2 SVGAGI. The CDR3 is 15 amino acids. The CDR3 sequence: CASSYDLSSGNTIYF. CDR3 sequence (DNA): TGTGCCAGCAGTTACGACTTGAGCTCTGGAAACACCATATATTTT.

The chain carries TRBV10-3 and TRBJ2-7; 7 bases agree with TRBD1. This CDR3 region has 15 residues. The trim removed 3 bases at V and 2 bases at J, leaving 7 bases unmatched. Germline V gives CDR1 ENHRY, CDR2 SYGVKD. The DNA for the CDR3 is TGTGCCATCAGTGACCAGAACAGGGGTGCCTACGAGCAGTACGTC. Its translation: CAISDQNRGAYEQYV.

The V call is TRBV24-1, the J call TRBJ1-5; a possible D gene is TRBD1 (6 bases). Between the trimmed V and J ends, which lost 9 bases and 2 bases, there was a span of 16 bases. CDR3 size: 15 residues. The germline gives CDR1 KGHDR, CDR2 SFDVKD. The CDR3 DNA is TGTGCCACCTCCTCGGGGGGGGCCGGCAATCAGCCCCAGCATTTT. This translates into CATSSGGAGNQPQHF.

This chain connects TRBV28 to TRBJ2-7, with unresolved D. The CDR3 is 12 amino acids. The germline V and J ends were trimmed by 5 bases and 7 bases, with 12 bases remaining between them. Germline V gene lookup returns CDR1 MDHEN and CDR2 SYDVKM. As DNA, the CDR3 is TGTGCCAGCAGTCCCGGGCCTTTTGAGCAGTACTTC. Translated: CASSPGPFEQYF.

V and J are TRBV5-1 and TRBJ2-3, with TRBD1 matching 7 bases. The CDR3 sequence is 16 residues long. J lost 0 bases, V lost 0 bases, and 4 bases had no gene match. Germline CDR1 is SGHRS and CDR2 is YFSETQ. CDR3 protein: CASSLEGQSSTDTQYF. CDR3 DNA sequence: TGCGCCAGCAGCTTGGAGGGACAGAGTAGCACAGATACGCAGTATTTT.

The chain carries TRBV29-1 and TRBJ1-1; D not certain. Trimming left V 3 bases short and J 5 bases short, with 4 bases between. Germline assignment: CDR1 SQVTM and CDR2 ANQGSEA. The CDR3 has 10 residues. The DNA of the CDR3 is TGCAGCGTTGAGGTGACTGAAGCTTTCTTT. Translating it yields CSVEVTEAFF.

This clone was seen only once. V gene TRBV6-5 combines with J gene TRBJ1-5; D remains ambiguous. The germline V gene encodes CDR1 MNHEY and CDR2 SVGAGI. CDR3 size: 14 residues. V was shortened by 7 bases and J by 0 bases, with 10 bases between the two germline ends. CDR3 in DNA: TGTGCCAGCACGCGGCAGGATAGCAATCAGCCCCAGCATTTT. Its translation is CASTRQDSNQPQHF.

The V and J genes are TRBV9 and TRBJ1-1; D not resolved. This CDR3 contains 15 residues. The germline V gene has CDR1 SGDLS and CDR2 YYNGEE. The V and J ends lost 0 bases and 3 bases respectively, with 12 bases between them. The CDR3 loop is CASSVVLGADTEAFF. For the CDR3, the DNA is TGTGCCAGCAGCGTAGTTCTAGGAGCGGACACTGAAGCTTTCTTT. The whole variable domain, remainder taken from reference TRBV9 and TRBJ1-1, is DSGVTQTPKHLITATGQRVTLRCSPRSGDLSVYWYQQSLDQGLQFLIQYYNGEERAKGNILERFSAQQFPDLHSELNLSSLELGDSALYFCASSVVLGADTEAFFGQGTRLTVV.

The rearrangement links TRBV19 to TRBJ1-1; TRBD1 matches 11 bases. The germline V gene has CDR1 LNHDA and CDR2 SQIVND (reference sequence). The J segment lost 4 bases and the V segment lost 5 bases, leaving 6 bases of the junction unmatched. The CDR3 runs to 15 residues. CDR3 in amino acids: CASSSRTGGGTEAFF. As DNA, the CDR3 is TGTGCCAGTAGTTCTCGGACAGGGGGCGGCACTGAAGCTTTCTTT.

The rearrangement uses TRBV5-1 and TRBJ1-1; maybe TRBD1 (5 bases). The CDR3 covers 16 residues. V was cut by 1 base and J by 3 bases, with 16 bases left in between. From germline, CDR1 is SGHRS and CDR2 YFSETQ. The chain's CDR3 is CASSLIASRGHTEAFF. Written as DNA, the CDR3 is TGCGCCAGCAGCTTGATAGCGTCGAGGGGCCACACTGAAGCTTTCTTT. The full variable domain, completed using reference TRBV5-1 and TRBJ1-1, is KAGVTQTPRYLIKTRGQQVTLSCSPISGHRSVSWYQQTPGQGLQFLFEYFSETQRNKGNFPGRFSGRQFSNSRSEMNVSTLELGDSALYLCASSLIASRGHTEAFFGQGTRLTVV.

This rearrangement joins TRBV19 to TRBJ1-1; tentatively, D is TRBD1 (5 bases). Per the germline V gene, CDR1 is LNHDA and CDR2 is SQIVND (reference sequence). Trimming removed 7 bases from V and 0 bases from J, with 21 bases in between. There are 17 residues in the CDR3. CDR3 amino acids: CASNAGGVSFMNTEAFF. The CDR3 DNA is TGTGCCAGTAACGCTGGGGGGGTTTCGTTCATGAACACTGAAGCTTTCTTT.

The CDR3 coding sequence is TGTGCCAGCAGCTTAGAACCTAGCGGGAGGGGGAGTGAGCAGTTCTTC. It specifies CASSLEPSGRGSEQFF. The chain has TRBV7-8 and TRBJ2-1; 12 positions match TRBD2. This CDR3 has 16 amino acids. The junction had 7 bases not matched to a gene; V was cut back by 1 base and J by 9 bases. CDR1 is SGHVS, CDR2 FQNEAQ, per germline.

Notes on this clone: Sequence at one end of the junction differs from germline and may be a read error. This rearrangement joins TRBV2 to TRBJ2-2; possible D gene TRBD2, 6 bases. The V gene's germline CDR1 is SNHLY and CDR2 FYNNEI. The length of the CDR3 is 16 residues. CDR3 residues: CASTEWRGVGPGELFF. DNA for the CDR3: TGTGCCAGCACTGAATGGAGGGGCGTTGGGCCCGGGGAGCTGTTTTTT.

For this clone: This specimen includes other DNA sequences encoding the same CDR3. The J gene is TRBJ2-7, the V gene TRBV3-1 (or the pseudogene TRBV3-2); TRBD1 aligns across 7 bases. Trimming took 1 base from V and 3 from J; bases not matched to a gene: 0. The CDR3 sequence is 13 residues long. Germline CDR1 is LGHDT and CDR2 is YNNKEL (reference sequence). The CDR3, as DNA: TGTGCCAGCAGCCAAGCAGGGGGCTACGAGCAGTACGTC. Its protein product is CASSQAGGYEQYV.

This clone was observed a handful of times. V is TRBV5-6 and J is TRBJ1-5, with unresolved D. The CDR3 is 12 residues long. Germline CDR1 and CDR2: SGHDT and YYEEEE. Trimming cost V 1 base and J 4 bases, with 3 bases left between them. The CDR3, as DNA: TGTGCCAGCAGCTTGCCGAATCAGCCCCAGCATTTT. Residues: CASSLPNQPQHF.

In nucleotides, the CDR3 is TGTGCCAGCAGTCGTAGTAATCAGCCCCAGCATTTT. Its translation is CASSRSNQPQHF. The chain joins TRBV3-1 (or the pseudogene TRBV3-2) to TRBJ1-5, with no clear D. CDR1 and CDR2 from the germline V gene are LGHDT and YNNKEL (reference sequence). The CDR3 is 12 amino acids. The V gene lost 6 bases and the J gene lost 4 bases, with 7 bases spanning the gap.

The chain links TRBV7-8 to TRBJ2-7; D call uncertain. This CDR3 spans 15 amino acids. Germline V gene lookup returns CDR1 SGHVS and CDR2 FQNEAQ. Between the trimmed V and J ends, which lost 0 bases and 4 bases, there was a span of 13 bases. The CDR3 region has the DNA TGTGCCAGCAGCTTAGCTACTAACCCCTTGTACGAGCAGTACTTC. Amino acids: CASSLATNPLYEQYF.

The DNA for the CDR3 is TGTGCCAGCAGTGAACGTGGACTTAGGAACACTGAAGCTTTCTTT. Amino acid sequence: CASSERGLRNTEAFF. The chain employs TRBV2 and TRBJ1-1; D ambiguous. The germline CDR1 and CDR2 sequences are SNHLY and FYNNEI. V was pared by 2 bases and J by 1 base, with 11 bases between. The CDR3 length is 15 residues.

CDR3 amino acids: CASSLDLSGRALGELFF. Here the CDR3 DNA reads TGTGCCAGCAGCTTAGACCTTAGCGGGCGGGCTCTCGGGGAGCTGTTTTTT. V and J are TRBV11-2 and TRBJ2-2; TRBD2 aligns across 7 bases. After removal of 0 bases from V and 7 bases from J, the junction contained 11 bases not matched to a gene. The V gene's germline CDR1 is SGHAT and CDR2 FQNNGV. The CDR3 runs to 17 residues.

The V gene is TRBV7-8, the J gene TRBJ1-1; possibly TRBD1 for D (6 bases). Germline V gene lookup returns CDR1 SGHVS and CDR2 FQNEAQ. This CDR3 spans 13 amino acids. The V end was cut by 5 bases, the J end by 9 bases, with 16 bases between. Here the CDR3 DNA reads TGTGCCAGCAGCCTGACCGGGACAAATAAAGCTTTCTTT. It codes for CASSLTGTNKAFF.

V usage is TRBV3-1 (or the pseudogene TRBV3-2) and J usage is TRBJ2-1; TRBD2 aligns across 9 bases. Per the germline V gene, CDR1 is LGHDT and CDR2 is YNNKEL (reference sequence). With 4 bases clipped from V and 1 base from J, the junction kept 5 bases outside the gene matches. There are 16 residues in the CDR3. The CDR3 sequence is CASSLAGVPSYNEQFF. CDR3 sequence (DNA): TGTGCCAGCAGCCTAGCGGGAGTTCCTTCCTACAATGAGCAGTTCTTC.

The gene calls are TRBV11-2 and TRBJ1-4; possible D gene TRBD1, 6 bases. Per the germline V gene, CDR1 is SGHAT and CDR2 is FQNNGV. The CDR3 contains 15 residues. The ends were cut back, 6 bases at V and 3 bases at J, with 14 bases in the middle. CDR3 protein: CASRPRGGPNEKLFF. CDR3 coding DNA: TGTGCCAGCAGGCCTCGGGGGGGGCCTAATGAAAAACTGTTTTTT.